The count of the clone carrying this T cell receptor beta chain is one. Trimming took 7 bases from V and 5 from J; bases not matched to a gene: 11. Germline CDR1 and CDR2: MNHEY and SVGAGI. The CDR3 covers 15 residues. These data originate in a study of control samples from healthy donors and cancer patients. TCRdb's copy holds only in-frame clones and misses some; the assay was immunoSEQ multiplex PCR. This sample has some 140,000 clones, with less than 90% found just once. This receptor was identified in a woman under 40 in good health. The rearrangement joins TRBV6-5 to TRBJ1-2; 9 bases match TRBD1. Sequencing used blood. CDR3 protein: CASILTGGAEYGYTF. CDR3 sequence (DNA): TGTGCCAGCATCCTAACAGGGGGCGCGGAATATGGCTACACCTTC.